The clone carrying this TCR beta chain was seen a handful of times. This record belongs to a study of T-cell reconstitution after alpha-beta-depleted transplantation in children. It was with unique molecular identifiers that the TCRbeta library was prepared. Each CDR3 protein is one row after TCRdb ran MiXCR on the PCR reads. The sample lists about 340,000 distinct CDR3 sequences, approximately 12% seen once, with roughly 4.5% in the top ten. The CDR3 totals 15 residues. V lost 4 bases and J lost 7, with 18 bases in between. Germline V gene lookup returns CDR1 SGDLS and CDR2 YYNGEE. Sequenced here: PBMCs, sampled from the stem cell graft. The rearrangement uses TRBV9 and TRBJ2-1; D may match TRBD1 or TRBD2 (5 bases each). This sequence originates from a human donor who donated a stem cell graft to a child with Fanconi anemia. This chain's CDR3 is CASSSFVGDANEQFF. The CDR3 region has the DNA TGTGCCAGCAGCTCTTTTGTGGGGGATGCAAATGAGCAGTTCTTC.